This TCR beta chain appears in the sequencing data of a study of persistence of HIV-infected CD4 T cells. Comments on this clone: Its antigen is unknown.

This was the immunoSEQ version 4 assay in survey mode. Profiling relied on immunoSEQ multiplex PCR, and the TCRdb table lists in-frame clones only, not all of them. The sample lists 48,000 or so clones, 75% to 85% occurring once. Cells were stimulated with CMV-infected fibroblast lysates at approximately 10 ug/mL. Memory cells lacking CD40L and CD69 with high CD45RO were sorted. This TCR derives from an adult man with HIV who was CMV-seropositive. Source: CD4+ T cells sorted from PBMCs after 18-hour stimulation, taken from a patient who received antiretroviral therapy.

The CDR3 is CASSFGQGAWFNGYTF. CDR3 nucleotide sequence: TGTGCCAGCAGTTTTGGACAGGGGGCTTGGTTTAATGGCTACACCTTC. This rearrangement joins TRBV27 to TRBJ1-2; 11 bases map to TRBD1. This CDR3 region has 16 residues. V shed 3 bases and J 6 bases; nucleotides not matched to a gene: 9. Germline CDR1 reads MNHEY; CDR2 reads SMNVEV (reference sequence).